The clone carrying this T cell receptor (beta chain) has just a few counts. Its target is not known. These data belong to a study of beta chain features in type 1 diabetes. Every isolated RNA sample was fully reverse transcribed, so sequencing captured expressed TCRB transcripts. An average around 3.8 million reads came from naive, central memory and regulatory T cell samples. Sequenced by immunoSEQ multiplex PCR; TCRdb stores in-frame clones only, minus some. This sample has under 950,000 clones, with roughly 15% found just once. Whole-study results and caveats: Researchers could not determine here whether HLA type influences TCRB rearrangement.

Germline lookup yields CDR1 MNHEY and CDR2 SMNVEV (reference sequence). The CDR3 sequence is 15 residues long. With 5 bases clipped from V and 4 bases from J, the junction kept 5 bases outside the gene matches. CD4+ naive, central memory, regulatory and stem cell-like memory subsets were isolated by sorting on CD45RO/CCR7/CD25/CD127/CD95/CD27. Every sorted population was more than 98% pure. The source of this sequence is a woman aged 18-30 years in good health. Material for sequencing was naive CD4+ T cells from blood. The gene calls are TRBV27 and TRBJ2-1, with 10 bases fitting TRBD1. The CDR3 loop is CASSADRGLYNEQFF. CDR3 nucleotides: TGTGCCAGCAGTGCAGACAGGGGGCTTTACAATGAGCAGTTCTTC.